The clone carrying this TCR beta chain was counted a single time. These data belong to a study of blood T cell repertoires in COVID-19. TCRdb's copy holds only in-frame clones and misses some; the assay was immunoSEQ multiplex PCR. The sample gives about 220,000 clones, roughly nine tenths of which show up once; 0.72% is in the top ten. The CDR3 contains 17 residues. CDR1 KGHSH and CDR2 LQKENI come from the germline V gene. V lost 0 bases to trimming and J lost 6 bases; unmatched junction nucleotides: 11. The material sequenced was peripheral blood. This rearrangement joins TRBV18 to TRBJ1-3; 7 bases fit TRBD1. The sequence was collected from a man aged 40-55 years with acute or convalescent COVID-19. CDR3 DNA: TGTGCCAGCTCACCACCCGACATGGGACAGTGGGAAAACACCATATATTTT. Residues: CASSPPDMGQWENTIYF. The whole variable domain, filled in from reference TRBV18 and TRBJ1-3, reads NAGVMQNPRHLVRRRGQEARLRCSPMKGHSHVYWYRQLPEEGLKFMVYLQKENIIDESGMPKERFSAEFPKEGPSILRIQQVVRGDSAAYFCASSPPDMGQWENTIYFGEGSWLTVV.